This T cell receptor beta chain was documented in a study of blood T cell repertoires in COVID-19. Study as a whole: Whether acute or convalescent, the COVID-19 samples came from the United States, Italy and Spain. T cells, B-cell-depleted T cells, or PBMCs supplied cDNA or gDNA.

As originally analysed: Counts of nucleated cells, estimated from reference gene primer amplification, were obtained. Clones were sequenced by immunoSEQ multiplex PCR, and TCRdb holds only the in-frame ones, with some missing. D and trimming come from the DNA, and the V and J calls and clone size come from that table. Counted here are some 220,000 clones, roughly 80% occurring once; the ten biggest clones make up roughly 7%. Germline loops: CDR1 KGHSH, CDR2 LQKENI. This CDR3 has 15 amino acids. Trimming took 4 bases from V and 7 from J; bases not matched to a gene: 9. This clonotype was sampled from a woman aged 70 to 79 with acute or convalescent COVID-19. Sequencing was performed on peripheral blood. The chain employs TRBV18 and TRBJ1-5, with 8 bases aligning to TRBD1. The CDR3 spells CASSQGGQGWQPQHF. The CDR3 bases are TGTGCCAGCTCACAAGGTGGACAGGGATGGCAGCCCCAGCATTTT.